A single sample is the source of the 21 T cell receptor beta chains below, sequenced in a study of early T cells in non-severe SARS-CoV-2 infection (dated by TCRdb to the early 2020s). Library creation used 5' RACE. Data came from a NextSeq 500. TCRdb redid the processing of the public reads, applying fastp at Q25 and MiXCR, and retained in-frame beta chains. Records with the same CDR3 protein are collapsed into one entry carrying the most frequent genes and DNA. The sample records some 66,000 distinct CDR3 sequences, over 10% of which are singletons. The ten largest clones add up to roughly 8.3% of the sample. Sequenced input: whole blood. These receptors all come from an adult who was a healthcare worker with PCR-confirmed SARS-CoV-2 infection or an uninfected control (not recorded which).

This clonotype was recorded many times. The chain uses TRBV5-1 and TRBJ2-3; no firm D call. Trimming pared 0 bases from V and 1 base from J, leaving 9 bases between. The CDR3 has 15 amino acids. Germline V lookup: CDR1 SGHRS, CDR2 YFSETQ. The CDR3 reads CASSLGGDRTDTQYF. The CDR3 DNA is TGCGCCAGCAGCTTGGGCGGAGATCGCACAGATACGCAGTATTTT.

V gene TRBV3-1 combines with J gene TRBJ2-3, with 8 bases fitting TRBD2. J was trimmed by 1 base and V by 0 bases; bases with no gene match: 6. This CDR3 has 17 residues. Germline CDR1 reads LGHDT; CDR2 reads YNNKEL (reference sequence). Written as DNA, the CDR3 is TGTGCCAGCAGCCAAGATTCAAACGGGAGGGGCACAGATACGCAGTATTTT. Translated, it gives CASSQDSNGRGTDTQYF.

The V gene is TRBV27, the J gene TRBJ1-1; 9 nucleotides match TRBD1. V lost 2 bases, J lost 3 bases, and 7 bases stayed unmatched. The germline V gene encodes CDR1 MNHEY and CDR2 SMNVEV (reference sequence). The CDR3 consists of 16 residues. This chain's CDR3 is CASSLRWTGVDTEAFF. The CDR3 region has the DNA TGTGCCAGCAGTTTACGTTGGACAGGGGTGGACACTGAAGCTTTCTTT.

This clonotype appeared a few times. In nucleotides, the CDR3 is TGTGCCAGCAGAGGGGACAGCTACAACACCGGGGAGCTGTTTTTT. This gives the protein CASRGDSYNTGELFF. The chain uses TRBV7-9 and TRBJ2-2, with 7 positions matching TRBD1. The CDR3 consists of 15 residues. With 6 bases clipped from V and 2 bases from J, the junction kept 6 bases outside the gene matches. The V gene's germline CDR1 is SEHNR and CDR2 FQNEAQ (reference sequence).

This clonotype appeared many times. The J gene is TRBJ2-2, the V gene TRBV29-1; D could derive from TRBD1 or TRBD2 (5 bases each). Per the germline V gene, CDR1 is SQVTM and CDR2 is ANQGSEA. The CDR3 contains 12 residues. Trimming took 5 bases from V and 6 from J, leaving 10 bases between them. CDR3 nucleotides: TGCAGCGTTAGTGAGGGGCCCGGGGAGCTGTTTTTT. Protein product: CSVSEGPGELFF.

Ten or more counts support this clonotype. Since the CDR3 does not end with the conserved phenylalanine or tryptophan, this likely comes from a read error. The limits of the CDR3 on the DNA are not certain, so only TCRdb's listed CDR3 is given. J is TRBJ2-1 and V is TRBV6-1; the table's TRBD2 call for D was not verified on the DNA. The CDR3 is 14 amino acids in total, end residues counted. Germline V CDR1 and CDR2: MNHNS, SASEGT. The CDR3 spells CASSEGLIAGGPSL.

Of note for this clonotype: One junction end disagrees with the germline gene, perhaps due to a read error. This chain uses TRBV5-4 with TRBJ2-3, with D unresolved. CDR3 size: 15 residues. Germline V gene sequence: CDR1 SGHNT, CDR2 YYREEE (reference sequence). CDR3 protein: CACSLVGPAADTQYF. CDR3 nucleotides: TGTGCCTGCAGCTTGGTCGGGCCAGCAGCAGATACGCAGTATTTT.

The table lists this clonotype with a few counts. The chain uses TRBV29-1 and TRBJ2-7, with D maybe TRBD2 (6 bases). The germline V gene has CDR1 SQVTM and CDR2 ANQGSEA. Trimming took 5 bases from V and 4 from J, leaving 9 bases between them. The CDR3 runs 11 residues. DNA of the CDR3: TGCAGCGTTATCGGAGGGTACGAGCAGTACTTC. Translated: CSVIGGYEQYF.

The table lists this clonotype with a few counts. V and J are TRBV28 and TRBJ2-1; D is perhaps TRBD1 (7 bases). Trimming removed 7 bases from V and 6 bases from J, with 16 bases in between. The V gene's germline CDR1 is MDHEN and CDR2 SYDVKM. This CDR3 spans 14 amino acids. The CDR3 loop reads CASMRRGLSNEQFF. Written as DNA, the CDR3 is TGTGCCAGCATGAGGAGGGGGCTGAGCAATGAGCAGTTCTTC.

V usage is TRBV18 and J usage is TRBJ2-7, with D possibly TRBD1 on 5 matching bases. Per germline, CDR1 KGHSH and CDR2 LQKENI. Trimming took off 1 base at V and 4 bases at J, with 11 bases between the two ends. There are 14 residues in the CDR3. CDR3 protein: CASSPRRGLYEQYF. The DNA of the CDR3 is TGTGCCAGCTCACCACGAAGGGGATTGTACGAGCAGTACTTC.

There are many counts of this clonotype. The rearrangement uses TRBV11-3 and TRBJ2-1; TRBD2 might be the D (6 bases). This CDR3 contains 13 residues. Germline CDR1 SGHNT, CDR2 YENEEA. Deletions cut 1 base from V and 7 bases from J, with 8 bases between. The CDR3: CASSLGLANEQFF. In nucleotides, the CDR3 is TGTGCCAGCAGCTTAGGGCTAGCGAATGAGCAGTTCTTC.

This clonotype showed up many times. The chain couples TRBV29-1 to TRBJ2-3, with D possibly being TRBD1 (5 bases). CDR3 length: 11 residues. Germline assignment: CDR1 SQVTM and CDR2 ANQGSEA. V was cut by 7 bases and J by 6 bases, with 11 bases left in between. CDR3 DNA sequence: TGCAGCGCTACAACAGGCGATACGCAGTATTTT. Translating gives CSATTGDTQYF.

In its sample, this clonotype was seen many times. The CDR3 DNA is TGTGCCAGCAGCCGACCCGGGACTAGCGGGGCCATCTACAATGAGCAGTTCTTC. It is translated as CASSRPGTSGAIYNEQFF. The chain combines TRBV11-2 with TRBJ2-1; 13 bases map to TRBD2. The V segment lost 5 bases and the J segment 3 bases; nucleotides outside the gene matches: 10. Germline assignment: CDR1 SGHAT and CDR2 FQNNGV. The CDR3 runs to 18 residues.

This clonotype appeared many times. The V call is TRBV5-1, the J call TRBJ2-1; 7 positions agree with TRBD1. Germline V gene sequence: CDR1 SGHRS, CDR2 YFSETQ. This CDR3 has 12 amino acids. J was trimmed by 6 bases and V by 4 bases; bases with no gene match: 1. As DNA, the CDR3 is TGCGCCAGCAGCCGGGACAGCAATGAGCAGTTCTTC. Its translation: CASSRDSNEQFF.

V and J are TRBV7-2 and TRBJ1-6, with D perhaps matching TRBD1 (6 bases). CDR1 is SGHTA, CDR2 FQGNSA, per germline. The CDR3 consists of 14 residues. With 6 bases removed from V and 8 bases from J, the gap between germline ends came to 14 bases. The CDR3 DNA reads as TGTGCCAGCAGACTAACAGGGTCGGATTCACCCCTCCACTTT. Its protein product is CASRLTGSDSPLHF.

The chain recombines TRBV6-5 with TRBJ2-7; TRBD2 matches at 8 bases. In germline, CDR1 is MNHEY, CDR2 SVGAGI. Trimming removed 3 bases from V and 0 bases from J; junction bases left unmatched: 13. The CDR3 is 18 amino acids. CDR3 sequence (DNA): TGTGCCAGCAGTTATGCTTTTACGGGAGGGCCCAGCTCCTACGAGCAGTACTTC. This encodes CASSYAFTGGPSSYEQYF.

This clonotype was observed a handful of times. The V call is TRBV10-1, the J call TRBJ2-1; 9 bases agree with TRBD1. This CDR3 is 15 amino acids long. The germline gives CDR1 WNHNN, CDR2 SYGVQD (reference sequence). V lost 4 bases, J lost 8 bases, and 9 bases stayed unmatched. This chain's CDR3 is CASSAMGQGVDEQFF. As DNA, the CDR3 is TGCGCCAGCAGTGCAATGGGACAGGGAGTCGATGAGCAGTTCTTC.

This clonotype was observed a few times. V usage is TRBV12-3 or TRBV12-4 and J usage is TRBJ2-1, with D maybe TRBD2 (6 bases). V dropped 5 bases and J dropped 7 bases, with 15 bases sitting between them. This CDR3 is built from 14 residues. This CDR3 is CASSATGGVNEQFF. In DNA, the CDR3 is TGTGCCAGCAGTGCCACGGGCGGGGTAAATGAGCAGTTCTTC.

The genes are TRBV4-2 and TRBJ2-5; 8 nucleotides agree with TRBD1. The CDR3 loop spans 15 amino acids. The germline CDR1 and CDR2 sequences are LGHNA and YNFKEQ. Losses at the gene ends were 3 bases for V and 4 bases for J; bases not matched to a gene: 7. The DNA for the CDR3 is TGTGCCAGCAGCCAGGAAGGACAGGGCCGAGAGACCCAGTACTTC. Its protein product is CASSQEGQGRETQYF.

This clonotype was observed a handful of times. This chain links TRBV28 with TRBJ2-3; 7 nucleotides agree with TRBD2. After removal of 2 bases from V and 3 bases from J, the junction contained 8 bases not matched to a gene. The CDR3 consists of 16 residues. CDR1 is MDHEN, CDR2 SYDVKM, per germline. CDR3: CASSLLAEIATDTQYF. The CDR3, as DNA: TGTGCCAGCAGTTTACTAGCGGAGATAGCGACAGATACGCAGTATTTT.

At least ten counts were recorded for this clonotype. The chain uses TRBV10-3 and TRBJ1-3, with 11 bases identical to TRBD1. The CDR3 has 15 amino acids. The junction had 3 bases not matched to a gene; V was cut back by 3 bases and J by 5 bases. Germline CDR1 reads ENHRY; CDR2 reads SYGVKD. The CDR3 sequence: CAISEWTGGRNTIYF. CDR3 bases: TGTGCCATCAGTGAATGGACAGGGGGCAGAAACACCATATATTTT.